The next 12 T cell receptor beta chains were all read from a single sample in a study of PD-1 blockade in classical Hodgkin lymphoma. Data came from immunoSEQ multiplex PCR; TCRdb stores just in-frame clones and leaves some out. Found here are about 93,000 clones, 75% to 85% of them singletons; the top ten hold roughly 15%. Every patient was affected by relapse after autologous stem cell transplantation, while exposure to brentuximab vedotin was not uniform. Here the sequenced sample was peripheral blood mononuclear cells (PBMCs), taken before the second cycle of nivolumab. These receptors were taken from a human donor with classical Hodgkin lymphoma.

CDR3 protein: CASKSSEIGQPQHF. CDR3 in DNA: TGTGCCAGCAAGTCGTCGGAGATCGGTCAGCCCCAGCATTTT. This rearrangement joins TRBV27 to TRBJ1-5; D is uncertain. The germline V gene has CDR1 MNHEY and CDR2 SMNVEV (reference sequence). CDR3 length: 14 residues. The V and J ends lost 7 bases and 6 bases respectively, with 16 bases between them.

This sequence joins TRBV7-6 and TRBJ2-3, with 8 nucleotides matching TRBD1. This CDR3 region has 14 residues. The germline V gene encodes CDR1 SGHVS and CDR2 FNYEAQ. Germline trimming cut 5 bases from V and 2 bases from J; bases unmatched to any gene: 3. DNA for the CDR3: TGTGCCAGCAGCCCAGGGGGCACCACAGATACGCAGTATTTT. It codes for CASSPGGTTDTQYF. Full variable domain (rest looked up from reference TRBV7-6 and TRBJ2-3): GAGVSQSPRYKVTKRGQDVALRCDPISGHVSLYWYRQALGQGPEFLTYFNYEAQQDKSGLPNDRFSAERPEGSISTLTIQRTEQRDSAMYRCASSPGGTTDTQYFGPGTRLTVL.

This clone was seen a single time. The chain links TRBV7-9 to TRBJ2-6; D remains ambiguous. This CDR3 comprises 15 residues. Trimming took 3 bases from V and 2 from J, leaving 8 bases between them. The germline CDR1 and CDR2 sequences are SEHNR and FQNEAQ (reference sequence). CDR3 residues: CASSFGGPGANVLTF. The DNA of the CDR3 is TGTGCCAGCAGCTTTGGCGGCCCTGGGGCCAACGTCCTGACTTTC.

As concerns this clone: Other DNA sequences of this sample code for an identical CDR3. This chain uses TRBV18 with TRBJ1-1, with D unclear. The CDR3 is made up of 14 amino acids. Deletions cut 3 bases from V and 5 bases from J, with 13 bases between. CDR1 and CDR2 (germline): KGHSH, LQKENI. CDR3 region: CASSPGQVGTEAFF. CDR3 DNA sequence: TGTGCCAGCTCACCCGGTCAAGTGGGGACTGAAGCTTTCTTT. The whole variable domain, filled in from reference TRBV18 and TRBJ1-1, reads NAGVMQNPRHLVRRRGQEARLRCSPMKGHSHVYWYRQLPEEGLKFMVYLQKENIIDESGMPKERFSAEFPKEGPSILRIQQVVRGDSAAYFCASSPGQVGTEAFFGQGTRLTVV.

In its sample, this clone was seen once. The chain employs TRBV10-3 and TRBJ2-3, with unresolved D. V gave up 4 bases and J gave up 0 bases, with 5 bases separating them. The germline V gene encodes CDR1 ENHRY and CDR2 SYGVKD. The CDR3 loop spans 13 amino acids. The CDR3 bases are TGTGCCATCAGTGCGGACAGCACAGATACGCAGTATTTT. Translating it yields CAISADSTDTQYF.

This chain links TRBV5-1 with TRBJ1-5; TRBD1 aligns across 9 bases. Germline CDR1 is SGHRS and CDR2 is YFSETQ. CDR3 length: 16 residues. V gave up 7 bases and J gave up 0 bases; unmatched junction bases: 8. The CDR3 reads CASPDRGPYSNQPQHF. In DNA, the CDR3 is TGCGCCAGCCCGGACAGGGGACCATATAGCAATCAGCCCCAGCATTTT.

V gene TRBV5-1 combines with J gene TRBJ1-2, with a weak D call TRBD1 (6 bases). Germline CDR1 is SGHRS and CDR2 is YFSETQ. The CDR3 runs to 13 residues. Trimming stripped 4 bases from V and 8 bases from J, with 15 bases between. This CDR3 reads CASSLDRTGGYTF. The CDR3 nucleotides read TGCGCCAGCAGCCTAGACAGGACTGGAGGCTACACCTTC.

The chain joins TRBV5-3 to TRBJ1-1, with D possibly TRBD1 on 5 matching bases. TRBV5-3 has ORF status, its function being uncertain. This CDR3 contains 15 residues. The V and J ends lost 1 base and 3 bases respectively, with 13 bases between them. In nucleotides, the CDR3 is TGTGCCAGAAGCTTGTGGGGACTTAGGGACACTGAAGCTTTCTTT. Translated, it gives CARSLWGLRDTEAFF.

This rearrangement joins TRBV4-2 to TRBJ1-1, with D possibly TRBD1 on 5 matching bases. CDR1 and CDR2 (germline): LGHNA, YNFKEQ. The CDR3 runs to 15 residues. The V gene lost 3 bases and the J gene lost 1 base, with 12 bases spanning the gap. The CDR3 DNA is TGTGCCAGCAGCCAGTTGGGACGTAGGAACACTGAAGCTTTCTTT. The encoded protein is CASSQLGRRNTEAFF.

This rearrangement joins TRBV7-8 to TRBJ2-7; D perhaps matches TRBD2 (5 bases). The CDR3 consists of 15 residues. Between the trimmed V and J ends, which lost 1 base and 2 bases, there was a span of 12 bases. Germline V CDR1 and CDR2: SGHVS, FQNEAQ. CDR3 bases: TGTGCCAGCAGCTTAGTCTCTAGCATAGCCTACGAGCAGTACTTC. This sequence encodes CASSLVSSIAYEQYF.

V is TRBV5-1 and J is TRBJ2-7; D remains unclear. Trimming removed 1 base at V and 3 bases at J, with 11 bases between. CDR3 size: 14 residues. Per germline, CDR1 SGHRS and CDR2 YFSETQ. In nucleotides, the CDR3 is TGCGCCAGCAGCTTGAGGCCTCAAAACTACGAGCAGTACTTC. It translates to CASSLRPQNYEQYF.

The chain carries TRBV15 and TRBJ2-7; D gene ambiguous. Germline V gene data show CDR1 as LNHNV and CDR2 as YYDKDF (reference sequence). The germline V and J ends were trimmed by 5 bases and 3 bases, with 11 bases remaining between them. The CDR3 is 13 amino acids. The CDR3 DNA is TGTGCCACCAGCTTAGACGGTTTCTACGAGCAGTACTTC. Its translation is CATSLDGFYEQYF. Full variable domain (outside the CDR3, taken from reference TRBV15 and TRBJ2-7): DAMVIQNPRYQVTQFGKPVTLSCSQTLNHNVMYWYQQKSSQAPKLLFHYYDKDFNNEADTPDNFQSRRPNTSFCFLDIRSPGLGDTAMYLCATSLDGFYEQYFGPGTRLTVT.